This TCR beta chain appears in the sequencing data of a study of blood T cell repertoires in COVID-19. Study at large: T cells, B-cell-depleted T cells, or PBMCs provided the cDNA or gDNA that served as material.

Original handling: Cell counts per sample came from amplifying reference gene primers. Profiled with immunoSEQ multiplex PCR; TCRdb holds only in-frame clones, not every one. V and J calls plus clone size are reproduced from that table; the DNA served to infer D and trimming. The sample records roughly 250,000 clones, approximately 85% being singletons. Germline values: CDR1 KGHSH, CDR2 LQKENI. Losses at the gene ends were 6 bases for V and 7 bases for J; bases not matched to a gene: 10. The CDR3 length is 15 residues. The Seattle patients, enrolled during active infection, were followed longitudinally.

The sample consisted of peripheral blood. This rearrangement joins TRBV18 to TRBJ1-5, with 9 bases lining up with TRBD1. This sequence was found in a human donor with COVID-19, enrolled during active disease. The donor label of this sample is uncertain. The CDR3 DNA is TGTGCCAGCTCGCTGGGACAGGGTGGCATACAGCCCCAGCATTTT. Protein sequence: CASSLGQGGIQPQHF.